This T cell receptor (beta chain) was sequenced for a study of blood T cell repertoires in COVID-19. Across the whole study: There were acute and convalescent COVID-19 samples, and they came from the United States, Italy and Spain. T cells, B-cell-depleted T cells, or PBMCs provided the cDNA or gDNA that served as material.

With respect to this clone: The junction departs from the called germline gene at one end, perhaps through a read error.

Libraries were prepared by immunoSEQ multiplex PCR; TCRdb keeps only in-frame clonotypes and omits some of them. This table holds around 250,000 clones, about 80% found once. The sample taken for sequencing was peripheral blood. This TCR was sampled from a woman aged 80 or over with acute or convalescent COVID-19.

The CDR3 is CASSDNGVLRGETQYF. The CDR3 DNA follows: TGTGCTAGCAGCGACAATGGAGTTCTGCGGGGAGAGACCCAGTACTTC. The rearrangement joins TRBV7-7 to TRBJ2-5, with D perhaps TRBD2 (6 bases). Germline V lookup: CDR1 SSHAT, CDR2 FNYEAQ (reference sequence). CDR3 size: 16 residues.